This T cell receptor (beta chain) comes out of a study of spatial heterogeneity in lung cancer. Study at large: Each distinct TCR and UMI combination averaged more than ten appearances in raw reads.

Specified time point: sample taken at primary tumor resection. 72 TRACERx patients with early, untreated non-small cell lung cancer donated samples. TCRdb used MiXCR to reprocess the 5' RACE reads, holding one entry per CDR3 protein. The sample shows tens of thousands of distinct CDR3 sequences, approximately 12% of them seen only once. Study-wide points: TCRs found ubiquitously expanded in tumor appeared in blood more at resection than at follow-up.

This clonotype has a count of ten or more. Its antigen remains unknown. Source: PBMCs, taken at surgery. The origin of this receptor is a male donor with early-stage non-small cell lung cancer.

The CDR3 spells CSARAPVISDTQYF. CDR3 bases: TGCAGTGCTAGAGCCCCCGTGATTTCAGATACGCAGTATTTT. The chain joins TRBV20-1 to TRBJ2-3; D call uncertain. Germline CDR1 DFQATT, CDR2 SNEGSKA (reference sequence). CDR3 length: 14 amino acids. The V and J ends lost 1 base and 4 bases respectively, with 12 bases between them.